The subject of this entry is one TCR beta chain. The antigen remains undetermined. Sequencing used immunoSEQ multiplex PCR; TCRdb keeps in-frame clones, though not all of them. The table has some 130,000 clones, approximately 92% seen once. V lost 1 base and J lost 1; bases outside the gene matches: 3. The CDR3 has 16 residues. CDR1 and CDR2 (germline): SGHNT, YENEEA. The data are from a study of T cell responses to AZD1222 COVID-19 vaccine. Study outcomes and limitations: Donors, mostly white British, included more females; clonal diversity was possibly underestimated.

The genes are TRBV11-3 and TRBJ2-3; 9 bases match TRBD1. The sample was peripheral blood, taken 28 days after the second AZD1222 dose. This TCR was recovered from an adult who received the AZD1222 COVID-19 vaccine. This CDR3 reads CASSLAYRGRTDTQYF. CDR3 bases: TGTGCCAGCAGCTTAGCCTACAGGGGGCGCACAGATACGCAGTATTTT. Drawing the rest from reference TRBV11-3 and TRBJ2-3, the complete variable domain is EAGVVQSPRYKIIEKKQPVAFWCNPISGHNTLYWYLQNLGQGPELLIRYENEEAVDDSQLPKDRFSAERLKGVDSTLKIQPAELGDSAVYLCASSLAYRGRTDTQYFGPGTRLTVL.